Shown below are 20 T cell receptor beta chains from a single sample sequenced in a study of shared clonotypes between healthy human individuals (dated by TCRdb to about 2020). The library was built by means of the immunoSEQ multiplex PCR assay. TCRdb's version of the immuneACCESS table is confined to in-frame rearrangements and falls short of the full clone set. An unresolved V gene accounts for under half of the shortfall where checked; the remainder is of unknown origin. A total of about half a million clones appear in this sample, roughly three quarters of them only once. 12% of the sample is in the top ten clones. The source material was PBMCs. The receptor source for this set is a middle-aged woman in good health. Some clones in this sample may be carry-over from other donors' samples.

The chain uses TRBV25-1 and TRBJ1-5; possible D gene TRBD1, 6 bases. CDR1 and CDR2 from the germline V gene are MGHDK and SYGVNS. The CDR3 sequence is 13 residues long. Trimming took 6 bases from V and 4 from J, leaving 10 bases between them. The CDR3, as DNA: TGTGCCAGCAGCCGGGACAAGAATCAGCCCCAGCATTTT. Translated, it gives CASSRDKNQPQHF.

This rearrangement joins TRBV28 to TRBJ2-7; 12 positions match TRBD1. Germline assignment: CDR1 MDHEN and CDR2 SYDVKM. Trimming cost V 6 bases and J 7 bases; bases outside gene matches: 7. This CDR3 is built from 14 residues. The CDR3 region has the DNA TGTGCCAGCAGCCGGGGACAGGGGGCAAGGGAGCAGTACTTC. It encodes CASSRGQGAREQYF.

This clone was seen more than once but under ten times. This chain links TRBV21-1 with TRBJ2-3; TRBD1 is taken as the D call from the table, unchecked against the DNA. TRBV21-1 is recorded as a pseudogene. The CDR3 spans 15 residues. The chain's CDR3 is CASSEQDSRTDTQYF. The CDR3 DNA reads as TGTGCCAGCAGCGAACAGGACAGTCGCACAGATACGCAGTATTTT.

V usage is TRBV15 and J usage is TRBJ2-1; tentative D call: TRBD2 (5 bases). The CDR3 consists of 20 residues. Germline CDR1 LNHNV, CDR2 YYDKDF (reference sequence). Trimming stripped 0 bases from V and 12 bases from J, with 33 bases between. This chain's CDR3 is CATSREAGRSPETLTMRQFF. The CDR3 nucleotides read TGTGCCACCAGCAGAGAGGCGGGTCGGTCGCCGGAGACCCTTACAATGAGGCAGTTCTTC.

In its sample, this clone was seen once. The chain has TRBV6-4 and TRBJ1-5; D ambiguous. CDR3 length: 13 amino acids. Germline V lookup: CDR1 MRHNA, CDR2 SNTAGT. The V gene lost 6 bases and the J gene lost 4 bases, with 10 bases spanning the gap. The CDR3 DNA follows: TGTGCCAGCAGCACCCCTCAGAATCAGCCCCAGCATTTT. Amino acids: CASSTPQNQPQHF.

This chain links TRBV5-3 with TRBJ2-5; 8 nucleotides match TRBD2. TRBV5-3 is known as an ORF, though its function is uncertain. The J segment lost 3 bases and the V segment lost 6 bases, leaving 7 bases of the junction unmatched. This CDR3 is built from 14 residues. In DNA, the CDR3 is TGTGCCAGAACGGGGGGTAGCGGGAAAGAGACCCAGTACTTC. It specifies CARTGGSGKETQYF.

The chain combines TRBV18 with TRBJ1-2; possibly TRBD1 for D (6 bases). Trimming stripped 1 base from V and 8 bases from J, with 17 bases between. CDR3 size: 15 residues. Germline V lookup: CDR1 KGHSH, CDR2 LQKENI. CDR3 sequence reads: CASSPLGQSRGGYTF. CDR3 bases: TGTGCCAGCTCACCACTGGGACAATCCCGAGGGGGCTACACCTTC.

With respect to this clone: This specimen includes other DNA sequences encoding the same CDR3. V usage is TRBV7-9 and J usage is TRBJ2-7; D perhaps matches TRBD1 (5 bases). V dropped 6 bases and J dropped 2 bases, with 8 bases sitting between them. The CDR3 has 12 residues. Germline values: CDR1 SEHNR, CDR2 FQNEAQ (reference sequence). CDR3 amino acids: CASSLTAYEQYF. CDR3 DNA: TGTGCCAGCAGTTTGACAGCCTACGAGCAGTACTTC.

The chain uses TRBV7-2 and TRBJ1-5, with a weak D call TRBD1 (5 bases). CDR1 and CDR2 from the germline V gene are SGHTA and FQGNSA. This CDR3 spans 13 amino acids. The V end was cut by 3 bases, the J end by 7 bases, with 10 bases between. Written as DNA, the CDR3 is TGTGCCAGCAGCTTCCAGGGAAACCAGCCCCAGCATTTT. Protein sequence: CASSFQGNQPQHF.

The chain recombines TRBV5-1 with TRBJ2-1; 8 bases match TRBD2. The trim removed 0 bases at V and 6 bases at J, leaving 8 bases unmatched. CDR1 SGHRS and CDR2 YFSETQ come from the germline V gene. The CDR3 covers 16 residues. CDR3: CASSLAGAGDANEQFF. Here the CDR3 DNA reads TGCGCCAGCAGCTTGGCCGGAGCGGGAGACGCCAATGAGCAGTTCTTC.

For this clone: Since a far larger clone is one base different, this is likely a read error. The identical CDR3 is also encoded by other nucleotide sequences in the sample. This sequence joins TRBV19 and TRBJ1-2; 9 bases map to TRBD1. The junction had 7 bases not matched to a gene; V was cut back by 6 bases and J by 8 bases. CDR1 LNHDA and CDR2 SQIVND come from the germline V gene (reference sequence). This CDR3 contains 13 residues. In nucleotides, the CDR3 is TGTGCCAGTAGCTCTGGGACAGGGCTCGGCTACACCTTC. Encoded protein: CASSSGTGLGYTF.

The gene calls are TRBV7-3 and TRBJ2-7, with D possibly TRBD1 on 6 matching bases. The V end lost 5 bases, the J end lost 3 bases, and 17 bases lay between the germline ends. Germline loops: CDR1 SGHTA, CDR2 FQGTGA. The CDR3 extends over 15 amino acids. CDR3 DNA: TGTGCCAGCAGCCCGAAATCGGGACACATCTACGAGCAGTACTTC. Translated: CASSPKSGHIYEQYF.

CDR3 sequence: CASSIGAIPPNTEAFF. As DNA, the CDR3 is TGTGCCAGTAGTATAGGGGCGATCCCACCGAACACTGAAGCTTTCTTT. The rearrangement links TRBV19 to TRBJ1-1, with D hard to call. Trimming left V 1 base short and J 1 base short, with 13 bases between. From germline, CDR1 is LNHDA and CDR2 SQIVND (reference sequence). The CDR3 sequence is 16 residues long. Combining the CDR3 with reference TRBV19 and TRBJ1-1 gives the whole variable domain DGGITQSPKYLFRKEGQNVTLSCEQNLNHDAMYWYRQDPGQGLRLIYYSQIVNDFQKGDIAEGYSVSREKKESFPLTVTSAQKNPTAFYLCASSIGAIPPNTEAFFGQGTRLTVV.

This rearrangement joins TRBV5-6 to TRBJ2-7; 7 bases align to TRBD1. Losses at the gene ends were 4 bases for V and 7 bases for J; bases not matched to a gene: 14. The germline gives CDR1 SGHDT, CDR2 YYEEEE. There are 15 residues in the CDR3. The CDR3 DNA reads TGTGCCAGCAGCCAAGACAGGGCCCCCGGATTGGAGCAGTACTTC. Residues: CASSQDRAPGLEQYF.

CDR3 sequence reads: CASSSPPTGIHTDTQYF. As DNA, the CDR3 is TGTGCCAGCAGTTCCCCCCCGACAGGGATTCACACAGATACGCAGTATTTT. J is TRBJ2-3 and V is TRBV28; TRBD1 aligns across 7 bases. The CDR3 covers 17 residues. V dropped 4 bases and J dropped 2; count of bases not matched to a gene: 12. Germline V gene data show CDR1 as MDHEN and CDR2 as SYDVKM.

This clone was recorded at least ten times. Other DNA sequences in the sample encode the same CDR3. The CDR3 loop reads CASSPQGSGNTIYF. The CDR3 DNA reads TGCGCCAGCAGCCCACAGGGTTCTGGAAACACCATATATTTT. The chain employs TRBV5-1 and TRBJ1-3; possible D gene TRBD1, 6 bases. The germline gives CDR1 SGHRS, CDR2 YFSETQ. The germline V and J ends were trimmed by 4 bases and 1 base, with 9 bases remaining between them. There are 14 residues in the CDR3.

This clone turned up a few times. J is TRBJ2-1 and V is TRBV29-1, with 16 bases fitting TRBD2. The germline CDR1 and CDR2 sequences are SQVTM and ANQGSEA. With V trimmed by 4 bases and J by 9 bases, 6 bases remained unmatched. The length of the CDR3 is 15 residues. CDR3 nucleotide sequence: TGCAGCGTTGCCCTGGGACTAGCGGGAGGGTTTGAGCAGTTCTTC. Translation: CSVALGLAGGFEQFF.

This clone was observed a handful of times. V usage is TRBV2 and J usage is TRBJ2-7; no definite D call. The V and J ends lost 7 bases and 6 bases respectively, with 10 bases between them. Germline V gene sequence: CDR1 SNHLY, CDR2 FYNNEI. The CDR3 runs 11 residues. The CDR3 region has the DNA TGTGCCAGCAAGTTAACTTTCGAGCAGTACTTC. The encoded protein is CASKLTFEQYF.

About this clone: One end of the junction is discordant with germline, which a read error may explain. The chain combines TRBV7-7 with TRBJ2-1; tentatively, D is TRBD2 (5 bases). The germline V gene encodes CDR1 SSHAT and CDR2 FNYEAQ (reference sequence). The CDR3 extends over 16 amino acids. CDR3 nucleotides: TGTGCTAGCAGCTTAGCGTTATCCCCGCAGCACAATGAGCAGTTCTTC. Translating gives CASSLALSPQHNEQFF.

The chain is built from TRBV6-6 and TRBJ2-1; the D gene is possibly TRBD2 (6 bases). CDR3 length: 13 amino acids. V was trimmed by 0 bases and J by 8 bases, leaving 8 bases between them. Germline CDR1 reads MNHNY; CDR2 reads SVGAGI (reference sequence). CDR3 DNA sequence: TGTGCCAGCAGTTACTCCCAGCGGGATGAGCAGTTCTTC. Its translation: CASSYSQRDEQFF.